Detailed here is one T cell receptor (beta chain). Its matching antigen is unknown. Mismatch with germline at one junction end may stem from a read error. CDR1 and CDR2 (germline): MGHDK, SYGVNS. There are 15 residues in the CDR3. This entry is derived from a study of T cells in Graves' hyperthyroidism and ophthalmopathy. Study conclusions and caveats: Blood also showed most of the thyroid clonotypes that were expanded above 0.001.

RNA transcripts served as the template for amplifying TCR beta CDR3 regions. In the first-round RT-PCR of the TCR CDR3, the HTBI primer set was used. TCRdb re-called the multiplex PCR reads with MiXCR, one entry per CDR3 protein. The repertoire consists of some 800,000 distinct CDR3 sequences, with 38% occurring once and the leading ten covering 8.9%. Those patients with uncontrolled infection, other autoimmune disease, pregnancy or lactation were excluded. The sequenced sample was blood. The sequence was obtained from a man between 18 and 29 years old with Graves' hyperthyroidism. The rearrangement uses TRBV25-1 and TRBJ1-6; possibly TRBD1 for D (5 bases). The CDR3 nucleotides read TGTACCAGCAGCCAAGGGGCGGATGCTGGTTCACCCCTCCACTTT. It is translated as CTSSQGADAGSPLHF.